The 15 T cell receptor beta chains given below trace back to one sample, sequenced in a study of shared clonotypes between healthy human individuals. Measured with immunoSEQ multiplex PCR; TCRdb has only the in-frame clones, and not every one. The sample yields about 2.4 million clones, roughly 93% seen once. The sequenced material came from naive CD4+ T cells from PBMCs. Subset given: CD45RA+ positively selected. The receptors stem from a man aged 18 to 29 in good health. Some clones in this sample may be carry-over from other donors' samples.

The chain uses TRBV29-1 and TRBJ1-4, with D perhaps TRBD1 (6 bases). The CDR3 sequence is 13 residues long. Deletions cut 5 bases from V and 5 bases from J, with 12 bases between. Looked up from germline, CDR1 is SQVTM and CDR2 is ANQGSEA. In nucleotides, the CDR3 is TGCAGCGTTAACAGGGACCCGAATGAAAAACTGTTTTTT. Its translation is CSVNRDPNEKLFF.

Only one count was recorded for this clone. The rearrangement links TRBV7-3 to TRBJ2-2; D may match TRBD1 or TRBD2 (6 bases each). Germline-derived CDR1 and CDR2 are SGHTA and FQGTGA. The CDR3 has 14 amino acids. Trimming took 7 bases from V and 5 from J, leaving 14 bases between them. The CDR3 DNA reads TGTGCCAGCAACCGGGGGCCGGATACCGGGGAGCTGTTTTTT. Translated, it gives CASNRGPDTGELFF.

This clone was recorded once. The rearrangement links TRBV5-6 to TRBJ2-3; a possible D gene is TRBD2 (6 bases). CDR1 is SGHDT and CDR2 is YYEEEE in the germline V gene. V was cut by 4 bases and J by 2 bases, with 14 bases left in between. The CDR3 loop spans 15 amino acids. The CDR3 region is CASSPGAGYTDTQYF. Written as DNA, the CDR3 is TGTGCCAGCAGCCCTGGGGCGGGATACACAGATACGCAGTATTTT.

This chain's CDR3 is CASTVAAGGLDEQFF. The CDR3 DNA sequence: TGCGCCAGCACGGTGGCAGCGGGAGGCTTGGATGAGCAGTTCTTC. This chain uses TRBV5-1 with TRBJ2-1, with 9 bases lining up with TRBD2. CDR1 is SGHRS, CDR2 YFSETQ, per germline. This CDR3 is 15 amino acids long. Losses at the gene ends were 6 bases for V and 8 bases for J; bases not matched to a gene: 12. Supplemented by reference TRBV5-1 and TRBJ2-1, the full variable domain reads KAGVTQTPRYLIKTRGQQVTLSCSPISGHRSVSWYQQTPGQGLQFLFEYFSETQRNKGNFPGRFSGRQFSNSRSEMNVSTLELGDSALYLCASTVAAGGLDEQFFGPGTRLTVL.

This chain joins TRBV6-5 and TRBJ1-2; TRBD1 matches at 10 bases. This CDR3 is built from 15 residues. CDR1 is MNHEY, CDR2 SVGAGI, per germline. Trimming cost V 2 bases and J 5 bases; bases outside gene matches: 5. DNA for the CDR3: TGTGCCAGCAGTTACCAACCGGGACAGGGGTATGGCTACACCTTC. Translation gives CASSYQPGQGYGYTF.

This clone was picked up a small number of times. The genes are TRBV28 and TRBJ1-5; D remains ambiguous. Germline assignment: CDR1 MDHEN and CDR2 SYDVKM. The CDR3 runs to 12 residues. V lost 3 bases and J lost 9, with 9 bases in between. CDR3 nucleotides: TGTGCCAGCAGTTTGGCGATTCGGCCCCAGCATTTT. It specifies CASSLAIRPQHF.

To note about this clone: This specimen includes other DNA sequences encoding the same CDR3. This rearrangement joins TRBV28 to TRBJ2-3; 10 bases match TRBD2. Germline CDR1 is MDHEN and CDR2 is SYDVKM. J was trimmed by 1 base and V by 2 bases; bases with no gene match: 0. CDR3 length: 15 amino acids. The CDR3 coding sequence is TGTGCCAGCAGTTTAAGCGGGAGGGGCACAGATACGCAGTATTTT. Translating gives CASSLSGRGTDTQYF. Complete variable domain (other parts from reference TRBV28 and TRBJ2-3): DVKVTQSSRYLVKRTGEKVFLECVQDMDHENMFWYRQDPGLGLRLIYFSYDVKMKEKGDIPEGYSVSREKKERFSLILESASTNQTSMYLCASSLSGRGTDTQYFGPGTRLTVL.

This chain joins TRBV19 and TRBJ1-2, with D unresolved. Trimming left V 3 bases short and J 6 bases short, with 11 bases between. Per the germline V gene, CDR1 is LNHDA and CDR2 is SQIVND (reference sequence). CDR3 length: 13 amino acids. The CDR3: CASSIPGFDGYTF. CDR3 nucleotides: TGTGCCAGTAGTATCCCCGGGTTTGATGGCTACACCTTC.

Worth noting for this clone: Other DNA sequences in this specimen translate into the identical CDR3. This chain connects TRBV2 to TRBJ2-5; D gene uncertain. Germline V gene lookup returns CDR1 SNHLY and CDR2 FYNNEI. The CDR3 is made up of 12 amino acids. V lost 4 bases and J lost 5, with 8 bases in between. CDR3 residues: CASSASEETQYF. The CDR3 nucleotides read TGTGCCAGCAGTGCATCTGAGGAGACCCAGTACTTC.

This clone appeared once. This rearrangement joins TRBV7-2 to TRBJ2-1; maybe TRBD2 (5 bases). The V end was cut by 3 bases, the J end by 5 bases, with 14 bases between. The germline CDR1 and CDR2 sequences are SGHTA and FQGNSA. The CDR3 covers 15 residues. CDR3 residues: CASSLTTMGNNEQFF. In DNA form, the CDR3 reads TGTGCCAGCAGCTTGACTACTATGGGTAACAATGAGCAGTTCTTC.

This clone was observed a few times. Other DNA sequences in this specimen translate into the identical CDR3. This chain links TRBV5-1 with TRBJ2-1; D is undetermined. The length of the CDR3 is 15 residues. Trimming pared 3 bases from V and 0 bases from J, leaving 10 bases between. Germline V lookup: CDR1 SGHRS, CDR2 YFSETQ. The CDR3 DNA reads TGCGCCAGCAGCTGGACCGAGAGCTCCTACAATGAGCAGTTCTTC. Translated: CASSWTESSYNEQFF.

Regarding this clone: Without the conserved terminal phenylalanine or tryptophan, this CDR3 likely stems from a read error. In DNA, the CDR3 is TGTGCCAGCAATAGGAACGGACTAGCAACCCACGAGCAGTACCTC. Protein: CASNRNGLATHEQYL. The chain carries TRBV2 and TRBJ2-7, with 8 nucleotides matching TRBD2. J gave up 5 bases and V 7 bases, and 13 bases lay outside the gene matches. CDR3 length equals 15 residues. In germline, CDR1 is SNHLY, CDR2 FYNNEI.

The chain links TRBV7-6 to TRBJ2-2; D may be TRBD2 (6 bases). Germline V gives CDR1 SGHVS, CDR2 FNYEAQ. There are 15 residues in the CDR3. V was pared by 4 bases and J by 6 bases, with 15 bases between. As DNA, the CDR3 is TGTGCCAGCAGCTCGGCATTACCGGGGGCCGGGGAGCTGTTTTTT. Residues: CASSSALPGAGELFF.

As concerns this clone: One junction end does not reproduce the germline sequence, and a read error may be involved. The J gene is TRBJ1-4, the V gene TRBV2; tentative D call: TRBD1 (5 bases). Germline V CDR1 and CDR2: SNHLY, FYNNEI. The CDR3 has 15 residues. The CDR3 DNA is TGTGCCAGCACTGAACCAGCCAGGGCGAGTGAAAAACTGTTTTTT. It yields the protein CASTEPARASEKLFF. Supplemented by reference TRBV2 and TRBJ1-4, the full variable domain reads EPEVTQTPSHQVTQMGQEVILRCVPISNHLYFYWYRQILGQKVEFLVSFYNNEISEKSEIFDDQFSVERPDGSNFTLKIRSTKLEDSAMYFCASTEPARASEKLFFGSGTQLSVL.

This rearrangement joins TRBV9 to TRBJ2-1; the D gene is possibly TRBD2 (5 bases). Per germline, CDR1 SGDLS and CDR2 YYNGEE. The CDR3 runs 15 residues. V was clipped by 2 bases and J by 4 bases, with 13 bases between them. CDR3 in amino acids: CASSVEGTRYNEQFF. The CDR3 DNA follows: TGTGCCAGCAGCGTTGAGGGTACCCGGTACAATGAGCAGTTCTTC.